This T cell receptor beta chain was captured by sequencing in a study of cytomegalovirus exposure and HLA in healthy donors. Findings and caveats of the study: The classifier reportedly diagnosed cytomegalovirus status with high sensitivity and specificity. Earlier analysis yielded a pattern in which most TCR beta V segments were productive about 90% or about 30% of the time. The availability of immune exposure information extended only to CMV serostatus.

This clone was recorded once. The antigen is not known. Amplification used 60 Vbeta primers and 13 Jbeta primers. TCRdb keeps only in-frame clones here, not all; method: immunoSEQ multiplex PCR. The sample has roughly 150,000 clones; roughly 85% are singletons. In germline, CDR1 is KGHSH, CDR2 LQKENI. This CDR3 comprises 14 residues. With V trimmed by 6 bases and J by 4 bases, 4 bases remained unmatched. The J gene is TRBJ2-1, the V gene TRBV18; 9 bases fit TRBD1. This TCR was recovered from a man aged 25-40 years in good health and CMV-seropositive. Material: PBMCs. The CDR3 is CASSWTGEYNEQFF. For the CDR3, the DNA is TGTGCCAGCTCGTGGACAGGGGAGTACAATGAGCAGTTCTTC.